A single sample gave rise to the 8 T cell receptor beta chains below, sequenced in a study of blood T cell repertoires in COVID-19 (TCRdb year 2020). The receptor library was made with the immunoSEQ multiplex PCR assay. Entries here come from immuneACCESS through TCRdb and include only in-frame sequences with V and J called. Some clones fail to appear in such tables; in the studies checked, an unresolved V gene covers under half of the shortfall, and the cause of the remainder is unknown. The table for this sample lists about 200,000 clones; 70% to 90% of them were counted only once. Of the sample, 0.7% to 0.8% falls within the top ten clones. Sequencing was carried out using peripheral blood. These receptors all come from a woman in her 70s with acute or convalescent COVID-19.

The rearrangement uses TRBV28 and TRBJ1-6, with D possibly matching TRBD1 (5 bases). The V gene lost 7 bases and the J gene lost 10 bases, with 20 bases spanning the gap. CDR3 length equals 15 residues. Germline values: CDR1 MDHEN, CDR2 SYDVKM. CDR3 nucleotides: TGTGCCAGCAACACAAATGGGGGGTCCAGGTCACCCCTCCACTTT. As protein: CASNTNGGSRSPLHF.

This clone showed up just a few times. The chain is built from TRBV28 and TRBJ2-2, with D hard to call. The CDR3 spans 13 residues. V was pared by 3 bases and J by 3 bases, with 5 bases between. The germline V gene encodes CDR1 MDHEN and CDR2 SYDVKM. CDR3 region: CASSFPYTGELFF. CDR3 bases: TGTGCCAGCAGTTTCCCCTACACCGGGGAGCTGTTTTTT.

The rearrangement uses TRBV10-3 and TRBJ1-6; D call uncertain. This CDR3 has 13 amino acids. Trimming took 3 bases from V and 5 from J, leaving 5 bases between them. Germline V gene data show CDR1 as ENHRY and CDR2 as SYGVKD. The CDR3 sequence is CAISETDNSPLHF. The CDR3 DNA follows: TGTGCCATCAGTGAAACGGATAATTCACCCCTCCACTTT.

This chain uses TRBV5-4 with TRBJ1-2; D unclear. Trimming removed 3 bases from V and 4 bases from J, with 13 bases in between. Germline V gives CDR1 SGHNT, CDR2 YYREEE (reference sequence). This CDR3 has 14 amino acids. The CDR3 sequence is CASSSRQDFYGYTF. The DNA of the CDR3 is TGTGCCAGCAGCTCCAGGCAGGATTTCTATGGCTACACCTTC.

The V call is TRBV18, the J call TRBJ2-1, with TRBD2 matching over 8 bases. V trimming: 5 bases; J trimming: 9 bases; junction bases outside the gene matches: 6. This CDR3 contains 13 residues. Germline lookup yields CDR1 KGHSH and CDR2 LQKENI. CDR3 in DNA: TGTGCCAGCTCATCTTCGGGAGGGAGTGAGCAGTTCTTC. Translated: CASSSSGGSEQFF.

The genes are TRBV24-1 and TRBJ1-3; D gene unclear. CDR1 and CDR2 from the germline V gene are KGHDR and SFDVKD. The CDR3 has 13 residues. V was cut by 2 bases and J by 2 bases, with 3 bases left in between. This CDR3 is CATSDSAGNTIYF. In DNA form, the CDR3 reads TGTGCCACCAGTGATTCGGCTGGAAACACCATATATTTT.

Details on this clone: Different DNA sequences within this sample yield the same CDR3. V gene TRBV7-2 combines with J gene TRBJ1-2, with D possibly matching TRBD1 (6 bases). Germline V lookup: CDR1 SGHTA, CDR2 FQGNSA. The CDR3 length is 14 residues. Trimming took off 5 bases at V and 4 bases at J, with 14 bases between the two ends. The CDR3 protein is CASSPLQGPYGYTF. The CDR3 region has the DNA TGTGCCAGCAGCCCACTACAGGGTCCCTATGGCTACACCTTC.

In its sample, this clone was seen once. In nucleotides, the CDR3 is TGTGCCAGCAGCAGGGACAACCTAGCGAACACCGGGGAGCTGTTTTTT. This sequence encodes CASSRDNLANTGELFF. This rearrangement joins TRBV2 to TRBJ2-2; a weak D match, TRBD1 (6 bases). CDR3 length: 16 residues. Germline CDR1 SNHLY, CDR2 FYNNEI. The V end lost 6 bases, the J end lost 0 bases, and 14 bases lay between the germline ends. The full variable domain, with the rest looked up from reference TRBV2 and TRBJ2-2, is EPEVTQTPSHQVTQMGQEVILRCVPISNHLYFYWYRQILGQKVEFLVSFYNNEISEKSEIFDDQFSVERPDGSNFTLKIRSTKLEDSAMYFCASSRDNLANTGELFFGEGSRLTVL.